The 27 T cell receptor beta chains below come from one sample, sequenced in a study of human T cells and chemical hapten exposure. The time point is: pre-sensitization, week 0. This sample's treatment: therapeutic diphenylcyclopropenone sensitization with weekly scalp DPC. MiXCR, run by TCRdb on the RACE reads, gives a single entry per CDR3 protein. The sample shows about 270,000 distinct CDR3 sequences, roughly 7.7% of them seen only once. This sample comprised whole blood, obtained in connection with sensitization to the hapten diphenylcyclopropenone (DPC). The receptors here all came from a man aged 18 to 30 with alopecia areata. Some clones in this sample may be carry-over from other donors' samples.

This clonotype appeared many times. CDR3 in DNA: TGTGCCAGCAGCTATAAACTGGGTGCAAACACCATATATTTT. It encodes CASSYKLGANTIYF. V is TRBV7-2 and J is TRBJ1-3; D not resolved. Germline CDR1 is SGHTA and CDR2 is FQGNSA. This CDR3 is 14 amino acids long. Between the trimmed V and J ends, which lost 4 bases and 6 bases, there was a span of 13 bases. Looking up the rest from reference TRBV7-2 and TRBJ1-3 gives the full variable domain: GAGVSQSPSNKVTEKGKDVELRCDPISGHTALYWYRQSLGQGLEFLIYFQGNSAPDKSGLPSDRFSAERTGGSVSTLTIQRTQQEDSAVYLCASSYKLGANTIYFGEGSWLTVV.

This clonotype was counted a few times. V gene TRBV5-1 combines with J gene TRBJ1-3, with 11 bases that match TRBD1. The V gene's germline CDR1 is SGHRS and CDR2 YFSETQ. Germline trimming cut 4 bases from V and 10 bases from J; bases unmatched to any gene: 13. The CDR3 length is 16 residues. CDR3 in DNA: TGCGCCAGCAGCCTTCTTACCCCCGGGACAGGGGGGACCATATATTTT. Its translation: CASSLLTPGTGGTIYF.

This clonotype was counted between two and nine times. V usage is TRBV27 and J usage is TRBJ1-1; D unclear. Germline assignment: CDR1 MNHEY and CDR2 SMNVEV (reference sequence). The CDR3 consists of 13 residues. Trimming shortened V by 5 bases and J by 5 bases, and 12 bases separated the two germline ends. The CDR3 region has the DNA TGTGCCAGCAGTCCCTCATGGGATACTGAAGCTTTCTTT. Translating gives CASSPSWDTEAFF.

This clonotype was counted ten times or more. The rearrangement uses TRBV14 and TRBJ1-1; tentatively, D is TRBD1 (5 bases). Germline CDR1 is SGHDN and CDR2 is FVKESK. CDR3 length equals 17 residues. The V and J ends lost 0 bases and 4 bases respectively, with 18 bases between them. The CDR3 sequence: CASSQEEGWGGSTEAFF. DNA of the CDR3: TGTGCCAGCAGCCAAGAAGAGGGCTGGGGGGGTTCCACTGAAGCTTTCTTT.

This rearrangement joins TRBV6-5 to TRBJ2-2; 7 bases align to TRBD1. V was pared by 6 bases and J by 0 bases, with 7 bases of the junction left unmatched. Per germline, CDR1 MNHEY and CDR2 SVGAGI. This CDR3 is 16 amino acids long. CDR3 sequence (DNA): TGTGCCAGCAGGGAGAGGACAGGATCGAACACCGGGGAGCTGTTTTTT. As protein: CASRERTGSNTGELFF.

This clonotype was observed a few times. The rearrangement joins TRBV3-1 to TRBJ2-1, with 11 nucleotides matching TRBD2. The CDR3 is 17 amino acids. V trimming: 5 bases; J trimming: 5 bases; junction bases outside the gene matches: 11. Germline CDR1 reads LGHDT; CDR2 reads YNNKEL (reference sequence). The CDR3 is CASSSRLAGGPHNEQFF. The DNA of the CDR3 is TGTGCCAGCAGCTCCCGATTAGCGGGGGGGCCCCACAATGAGCAGTTCTTC.

The chain combines TRBV28 with TRBJ2-1; TRBD1 aligns across 7 bases. V trimming: 6 bases; J trimming: 6 bases; junction bases outside the gene matches: 11. The CDR3 covers 15 residues. The germline V gene encodes CDR1 MDHEN and CDR2 SYDVKM. CDR3 sequence (DNA): TGTGCCAGCAGACCACCCGACAGGGATCGCAATGAGCAGTTCTTC. Its protein is CASRPPDRDRNEQFF.

This clonotype was recorded at least ten times. The chain's CDR3 is CSVEDRGRATEAFF. The CDR3 coding sequence is TGCAGCGTTGAAGATCGAGGCAGGGCCACTGAAGCTTTCTTT. The chain couples TRBV29-1 to TRBJ1-1, with a weak D call TRBD1 (5 bases). Trimming stripped 0 bases from V and 4 bases from J, with 12 bases between. Germline-derived CDR1 and CDR2 are SQVTM and ANQGSEA. The CDR3 has 14 amino acids.

Only a few counts were recorded for this clonotype. The V call is TRBV28, the J call TRBJ1-2, with 7 bases identical to TRBD1. Germline loops: CDR1 MDHEN, CDR2 SYDVKM. J gave up 4 bases and V 6 bases, and 8 bases lay outside the gene matches. The CDR3 is 14 residues long. Written as DNA, the CDR3 is TGTGCCAGCAGCAATACAGGGGCGGGCTATGGCTACACCTTC. Translating it yields CASSNTGAGYGYTF.

This clonotype was recorded a few times. The chain carries TRBV6-2 or TRBV6-3 and TRBJ2-1; D perhaps matches TRBD2 (5 bases). The CDR3 runs 14 residues. Per the germline V gene, CDR1 is MNHEY and CDR2 is SVGEGT. The germline V and J ends were trimmed by 6 bases and 12 bases, with 21 bases remaining between them. The CDR3 sequence is CASRTSGRRAGQFF. The DNA of the CDR3 is TGTGCCAGCAGAACTTCGGGAAGAAGGGCCGGGCAGTTCTTC.

This clonotype turned up a few times. The chain has TRBV28 and TRBJ2-6; D call uncertain. Looked up from germline, CDR1 is MDHEN and CDR2 is SYDVKM. The CDR3 length is 17 residues. The ends were cut back, 8 bases at V and 0 bases at J, with 17 bases in the middle. The CDR3 protein is CASGEDGVSSGANVLTF. CDR3 DNA: TGTGCCAGCGGTGAAGACGGTGTGAGCTCTGGGGCCAACGTCCTGACTTTC.

This clonotype appeared a few times. The V gene is TRBV4-3, the J gene TRBJ2-1; no clear D. Germline assignment: CDR1 LGHNA and CDR2 YSLEER. The germline V and J ends were trimmed by 1 base and 4 bases, with 11 bases remaining between them. CDR3 length: 15 residues. The CDR3: CASSQADRNYNEQFF. The CDR3 bases are TGCGCCAGCAGCCAAGCCGACCGTAATTACAATGAGCAGTTCTTC.

This clonotype was recorded many times. The rearrangement joins TRBV6-5 to TRBJ2-5, with 10 bases matching TRBD2. V was pared by 6 bases and J by 4 bases, with 2 bases of the junction left unmatched. CDR3 length: 13 amino acids. Germline CDR1 is MNHEY and CDR2 is SVGAGI. Here the CDR3 DNA reads TGTGCCAGCAGAACTAGCGGGGCAGAGACCCAGTACTTC. Its protein product is CASRTSGAETQYF.

The sample holds many counts of this clonotype. This chain connects TRBV12-3 or TRBV12-4 to TRBJ1-6; 7 nucleotides match TRBD1. The CDR3 consists of 15 residues. The junction had 9 bases not matched to a gene; V was cut back by 6 bases and J by 7 bases. The CDR3 DNA sequence: TGTGCCAGCAGCCCCCAGGGGGGAAGAAATTCACCCCTCCACTTT. Its protein product is CASSPQGGRNSPLHF.

This clonotype has only a few counts. The chain employs TRBV7-2 and TRBJ1-1; TRBD1 is a possible D gene (5 bases). The germline V gene has CDR1 SGHTA and CDR2 FQGNSA. The CDR3 sequence is 14 residues long. V was shortened by 0 bases and J by 11 bases, with 16 bases between the two germline ends. Here the CDR3 DNA reads TGTGCCAGCAGCTTAGCGCGGAGAACAGGTGTTGCTTTCTTT. Its protein product is CASSLARRTGVAFF.

The chain recombines TRBV10-3 with TRBJ2-7; D ambiguous. Germline CDR1 and CDR2: ENHRY and SYGVKD. The CDR3 covers 16 residues. With 3 bases removed from V and 1 base from J, the gap between germline ends came to 16 bases. CDR3 in amino acids: CAISDASSQPSYEQYF. The CDR3 region has the DNA TGTGCCATCAGTGATGCGTCTAGTCAGCCATCCTACGAGCAGTACTTC.

This clonotype turned up a few times. The gene calls are TRBV3-1 and TRBJ2-4; D may be TRBD1 (6 bases). This CDR3 is 16 amino acids long. Germline loops: CDR1 LGHDT, CDR2 YNNKEL (reference sequence). Trimming took off 5 bases at V and 0 bases at J, with 14 bases between the two ends. The CDR3 bases are TGTGCCAGCAGCACCCGGGACACCGGAGCCAAAAACATTCAGTACTTC. Its translation is CASSTRDTGAKNIQYF. Filled out from reference TRBV3-1 and TRBJ2-4, the complete variable domain reads DTAVSQTPKYLVTQMGNDKSIKCEQNLGHDTMYWYKQDSKKFLKIMFSYNNKELIINETVPNRFSPKSPDKAHLNLHINSLELGDSAVYFCASSTRDTGAKNIQYFGAGTRLSVL.

This chain joins TRBV20-1 and TRBJ1-6; weak D call: TRBD1 (6 bases). V gave up 0 bases and J gave up 9 bases, with 12 bases separating them. Per germline, CDR1 DFQATT and CDR2 SNEGSKA (reference sequence). CDR3 length: 14 residues. The CDR3 sequence: CSAREGARGSPLHF. The CDR3 DNA reads as TGCAGTGCTAGAGAGGGGGCGCGTGGTTCACCCCTCCACTTT.

This clonotype was seen at least ten times. This chain links TRBV12-3 or TRBV12-4 with TRBJ2-2, with D perhaps matching TRBD1 (5 bases). The CDR3 length is 16 residues. V lost 0 bases, J lost 0 bases, and 8 bases lay in between. This CDR3 reads CASSLAQGANTGELFF. The CDR3 DNA is TGTGCCAGCAGTTTAGCCCAGGGCGCGAACACCGGGGAGCTGTTTTTT.

At least ten counts were recorded for this clonotype. This chain uses TRBV20-1 with TRBJ2-7; D not resolved. This CDR3 spans 12 amino acids. With 0 bases removed from V and 0 bases from J, the gap between germline ends came to 3 bases. The germline V gene encodes CDR1 DFQATT and CDR2 SNEGSKA (reference sequence). CDR3 nucleotide sequence: TGCAGTGCTAGAGAGAGCTCCTACGAGCAGTACTTC. Encoded protein: CSARESSYEQYF.

This clonotype has more than one count but fewer than ten. This sequence joins TRBV7-2 and TRBJ2-3, with D unresolved. This CDR3 has 15 residues. Looked up from germline, CDR1 is SGHTA and CDR2 is FQGNSA. Trimming shortened V by 0 bases and J by 2 bases, and 9 bases separated the two germline ends. DNA for the CDR3: TGTGCCAGCAGCTTAGCGGGCTCTGACACAGATACGCAGTATTTT. Translating gives CASSLAGSDTDTQYF.

This clonotype was detected a few times. This chain uses TRBV24-1 with TRBJ1-2, with 7 bases identical to TRBD1. V was clipped by 3 bases and J by 2 bases; unmatched bases: 11. The CDR3 loop spans 17 amino acids. Germline lookup yields CDR1 KGHDR and CDR2 SFDVKD. The CDR3 loop reads CATSDTGAVQQNYGYTF. CDR3 DNA: TGTGCCACCAGTGATACAGGGGCGGTCCAACAGAACTATGGCTACACCTTC.

This clonotype occurred many times. The rearrangement joins TRBV27 to TRBJ2-6; D possibly corresponds to TRBD1 (5 bases). The germline V gene has CDR1 MNHEY and CDR2 SMNVEV (reference sequence). CDR3 length: 15 residues. The V and J ends lost 6 bases and 2 bases respectively, with 11 bases between them. As DNA, the CDR3 is TGTGCCAGCAGACTCAGGGTGACTGGGGCCAACGTCCTGACTTTC. Protein product: CASRLRVTGANVLTF.

This clonotype was picked up many times. The chain carries TRBV6-1 and TRBJ1-5, with unresolved D. V shed 6 bases and J shed 3 bases, with 12 bases lying between them. This CDR3 is built from 14 residues. Germline CDR1 is MNHNS and CDR2 is SASEGT. The CDR3 loop reads CASRGIDFNQPQHF. The CDR3 DNA follows: TGTGCCAGCAGGGGAATCGATTTCAATCAGCCCCAGCATTTT.

There are a few counts of this clonotype. V and J are TRBV5-5 and TRBJ1-3; D is unclear. The CDR3 extends over 13 amino acids. The ends were cut back, 4 bases at V and 14 bases at J, with 19 bases in the middle. The germline CDR1 and CDR2 sequences are SGHKS and YYEKEE (reference sequence). The CDR3: CASSLRAGLVVYF. The CDR3 region has the DNA TGTGCCAGCAGCCTCCGGGCCGGTCTCGTCGTATATTTT.

V is TRBV6-5 and J is TRBJ2-7; 8 nucleotides align to TRBD1. V dropped 7 bases and J dropped 2; count of bases not matched to a gene: 10. CDR1 and CDR2 from the germline V gene are MNHEY and SVGAGI. CDR3 length equals 15 residues. This chain's CDR3 is CASNPDRASPYEQYF. In nucleotides, the CDR3 is TGTGCCAGCAATCCGGACAGGGCGAGCCCCTACGAGCAGTACTTC.

The V and J genes are TRBV28 and TRBJ1-4; 8 nucleotides agree with TRBD1. There are 15 residues in the CDR3. V dropped 0 bases and J dropped 6; count of bases not matched to a gene: 3. Per germline, CDR1 MDHEN and CDR2 SYDVKM. The CDR3 DNA sequence: TGTGCCAGCAGTTTATGGGCAGGGGGCGATGAAAAACTGTTTTTT. This encodes CASSLWAGGDEKLFF.